This T cell receptor (beta chain) was identified during a study of blood T cell repertoires in COVID-19. The CDR3 is 16 residues long. CDR1 SNHLY and CDR2 FYNNEI come from the germline V gene. V shed 6 bases and J 5 bases; nucleotides not matched to a gene: 12. The data were produced by immunoSEQ multiplex PCR, yet TCRdb's version contains in-frame clones alone and is incomplete. The sample has about 180,000 clones; around 85% are singletons. The chain joins TRBV2 to TRBJ1-5; TRBD1 matches 8 bases. Sequenced input: PBMCs or T cells enriched from blood (not recorded which). The TCR sequence derives from a man aged 40-50 years who had recovered from COVID-19. The CDR3 sequence: CASSHPRTGRDQPQHF. As DNA, the CDR3 is TGTGCCAGCAGCCATCCCCGGACAGGGAGGGATCAGCCCCAGCATTTT. The full variable domain, completed using reference TRBV2 and TRBJ1-5, is EPEVTQTPSHQVTQMGQEVILRCVPISNHLYFYWYRQILGQKVEFLVSFYNNEISEKSEIFDDQFSVERPDGSNFTLKIRSTKLEDSAMYFCASSHPRTGRDQPQHFGDGTRLSIL.